Sequencing of this T cell receptor beta chain was carried out in a study of Graves' ophthalmopathy and Graves' hyperthyroidism. Overall study context: Peripheral blood collection took place at initial diagnosis, before any treatment.

Amplification of the TCR beta CDR3 regions used RNA transcripts (as template). After a first-round RT-PCR with HTBI primers, a second-round multiplex PCR was run. MiXCR was run by TCRdb on the multiplex PCR reads, yielding one entry per CDR3 protein. The data hold 350,000 to 450,000 distinct CDR3 sequences, with 15% to 20% observed a single time. This clonotype showed up many times. The CDR3 contains 10 residues. V shed 7 bases and J shed 4 bases, with 5 bases lying between them. The germline CDR1 and CDR2 sequences are DFQATT and SNEGSKA (reference sequence). This receptor was taken from a woman between 18 and 30 years old with Graves' ophthalmopathy. Sequenced: peripheral blood. The rearrangement joins TRBV20-1 to TRBJ2-4; D call uncertain. The chain's CDR3 is CSVLKNIQYF. The DNA for the CDR3 is TGCAGTGTGCTAAAAAACATTCAGTACTTC.